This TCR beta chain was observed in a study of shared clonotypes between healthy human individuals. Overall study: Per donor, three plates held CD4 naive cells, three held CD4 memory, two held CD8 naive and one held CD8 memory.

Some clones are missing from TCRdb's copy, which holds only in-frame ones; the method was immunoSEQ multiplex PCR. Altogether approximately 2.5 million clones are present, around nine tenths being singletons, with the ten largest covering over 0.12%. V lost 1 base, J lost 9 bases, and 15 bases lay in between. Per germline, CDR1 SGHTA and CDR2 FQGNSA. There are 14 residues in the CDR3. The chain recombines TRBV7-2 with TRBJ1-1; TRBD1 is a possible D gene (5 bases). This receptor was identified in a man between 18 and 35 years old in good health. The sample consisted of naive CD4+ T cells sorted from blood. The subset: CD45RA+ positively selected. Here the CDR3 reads CASSLDRQGGQAFF. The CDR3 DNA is TGTGCCAGCAGCTTAGATCGGCAGGGAGGCCAAGCTTTCTTT.